The sequence of this T cell receptor (beta chain) was determined in a study of control samples from healthy donors and cancer patients. Only in-frame clones appear in the TCRdb table, and some are missing; sequencing was by immunoSEQ multiplex PCR. The sample holds roughly 130,000 clones; just over 90% are singletons and the top ten take around 1.6%. CDR3 length: 12 amino acids. Germline V gene sequence: CDR1 KGHDR, CDR2 SFDVKD. The V and J ends lost 3 bases and 15 bases respectively, with 14 bases between them. J is TRBJ2-1 and V is TRBV24-1; D not certain. Material for sequencing was PBMCs. The TCR sequence derives from a man aged 50-59 years with head and neck cancer. The CDR3 region has the DNA TGTGCCACCAGTGATCGGAGATCTGAGATGTTCTTC. Translated, it gives CATSDRRSEMFF.